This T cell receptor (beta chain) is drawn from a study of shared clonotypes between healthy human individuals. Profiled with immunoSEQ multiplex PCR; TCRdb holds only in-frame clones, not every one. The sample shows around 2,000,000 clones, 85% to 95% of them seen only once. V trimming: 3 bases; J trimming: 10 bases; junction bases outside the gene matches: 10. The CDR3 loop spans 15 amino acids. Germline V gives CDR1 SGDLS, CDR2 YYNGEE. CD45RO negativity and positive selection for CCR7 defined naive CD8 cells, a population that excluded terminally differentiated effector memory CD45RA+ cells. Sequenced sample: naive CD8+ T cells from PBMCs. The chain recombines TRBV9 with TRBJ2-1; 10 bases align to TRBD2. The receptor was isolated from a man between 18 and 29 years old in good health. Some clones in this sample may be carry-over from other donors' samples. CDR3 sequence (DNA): TGTGCCAGCAGCGAGAAGCGGGAGGGCCTTGGGGAGCAGTTCTTC. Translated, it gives CASSEKREGLGEQFF.